This record concerns one TCR beta chain sequence. Its specificity is unknown. These data belong to a study of T cell clusters in autoimmune cytopenias. Study-level background: A median of roughly 52,000 TRB reads per sample yielded a median approximately 2,500 distinct clonotypes.

TRB amplification used around 0.25 ug of peripheral blood genomic DNA. Multiplex touch-down PCR amplified TRB using TRB-A and TRB-B pools in one tube. One entry per CDR3 protein, without DNA, is what TCRdb gives after re-calling the multiplex PCR reads. This table lists 3,000 to 3,500 distinct CDR3 sequences. This CDR3 contains 16 residues. The V gene's germline CDR1 is SGHNT and CDR2 YYREEE (reference sequence). Study results and caveats: Clustering suggested that physiological T cell clusters were missing in primary autoimmune cytopenia patients. TRB repertoire shifts in secondary cytopenia and chronic lymphocytic leukemia mostly reflected lymphoma, not autoimmunity. No cluster-lack signature appeared between secondary cytopenia and chronic lymphocytic leukemia patients, apparently due to lymphoma masking.

This TCR came from a human donor with an autoimmune cytopenia, with autoimmune hepatitis or in good health (not recorded which). The chain couples TRBV5-4 to TRBJ2-1; the D call of TRBD1 rests on TCRdb alone, since no DNA is present to check it. Material for sequencing was peripheral blood. This CDR3 reads CASSLLGGSSYNEQFF.